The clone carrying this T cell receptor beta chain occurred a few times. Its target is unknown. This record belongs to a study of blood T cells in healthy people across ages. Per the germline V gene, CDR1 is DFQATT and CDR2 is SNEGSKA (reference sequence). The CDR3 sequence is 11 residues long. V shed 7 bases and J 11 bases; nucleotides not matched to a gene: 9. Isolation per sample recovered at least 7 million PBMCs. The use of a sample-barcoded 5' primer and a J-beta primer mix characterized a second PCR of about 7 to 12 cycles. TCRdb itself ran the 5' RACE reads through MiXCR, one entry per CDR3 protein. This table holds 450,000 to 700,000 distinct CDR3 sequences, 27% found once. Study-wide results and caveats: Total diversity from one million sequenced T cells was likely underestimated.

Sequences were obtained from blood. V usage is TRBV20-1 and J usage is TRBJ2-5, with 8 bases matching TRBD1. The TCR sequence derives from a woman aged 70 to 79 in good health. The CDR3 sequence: CSVKDRDEQYF. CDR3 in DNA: TGCAGTGTTAAGGACAGGGATGAGCAGTACTTC.